The T cell receptor (beta chain) described here comes from a study of blood T cell repertoires in COVID-19. Study-level background: T cells, B-cell-depleted T cells, or PBMCs provided the cDNA or gDNA that served as material.

This clone was seen a handful of times. The germline V gene has CDR1 SGHAT and CDR2 FQNNGV. Trimming cost V 5 bases and J 3 bases, with 11 bases left between them. The CDR3 is made up of 13 amino acids. Methods used by the authors: For nucleated cells, counts were estimated from reference gene primer amplification. The data were produced by immunoSEQ multiplex PCR, yet TCRdb's version contains in-frame clones alone and is incomplete. V and J calls and clone size are those listed in that table; D and trimming were worked out from the DNA. This sample carries around 250,000 clones, around 80% of them seen once, and the ten largest clones take 3.4%.

The gene calls are TRBV11-2 and TRBJ2-7; maybe TRBD1 (6 bases). The specimen sequenced was peripheral blood. This receptor was identified in a woman aged 18-29 years with acute or convalescent COVID-19. This CDR3 reads CASSKDSFYEQYF. Here the CDR3 DNA reads TGTGCCAGCAGCAAGGACAGCTTCTACGAGCAGTACTTC.